The rows below give T cell receptor beta chains drawn from one sample of a study of blood T cell repertoires in COVID-19. Assay: immunoSEQ multiplex PCR; the TCRdb copy retains only in-frame clones and omits some. The sample records under 300,000 clones, approximately 85% being singletons. Specimen: peripheral blood. These receptors all come from a man aged 45 to 65 with acute or convalescent COVID-19. CDR3s include the opening cysteine and the closing phenylalanine or tryptophan. Each record gives: D gene, J gene, V gene, CDR3 protein. D genes are given only for firm matches.

D: .; J: TRBJ1-6; V: TRBV25-1; CDR3: CASSTSTLNNSPLHF
D: TRBD1; J: TRBJ1-1; V: TRBV9; CDR3: CASSAGQGLTEAFF
D: .; J: TRBJ1-2; V: TRBV27; CDR3: CASSLSLTGSYGYTF
D: .; J: TRBJ2-7; V: TRBV30; CDR3: CAWSTLSYEQYF
D: .; J: TRBJ2-3; V: TRBV11-3; CDR3: CASSTGQIGDTQYF
D: .; J: TRBJ2-7; V: TRBV27; CDR3: CASSLAGTYEQYF
D: .; J: TRBJ2-7; V: TRBV5-1; CDR3: CASSRTATSSYEQYF
D: TRBD1; J: TRBJ1-1; V: TRBV5-1; CDR3: CASRPGTGVGTEAFF
D: TRBD1; J: TRBJ2-2; V: TRBV18; CDR3: CASFTGGENTGELFF
D: TRBD2; J: TRBJ2-3; V: TRBV2; CDR3: CASSRTSGVTDTQYF
D: .; J: TRBJ2-7; V: TRBV24-1; CDR3: CATSDAGGLINEQYF
D: .; J: TRBJ1-5; V: TRBV2; CDR3: CASSEGGQPQHF
D: TRBD2; J: TRBJ2-1; V: TRBV9; CDR3: CASSVSGLDNEQFF
D: .; J: TRBJ1-2; V: TRBV9; CDR3: CASSVVEGDSYGYTF
D: TRBD1; J: TRBJ2-7; V: TRBV11-3; CDR3: CASSPRTGPYEQYF
D: .; J: TRBJ2-7; V: TRBV18; CDR3: CASSPRYEQYF
D: .; J: TRBJ1-4; V: TRBV9; CDR3: CASSVAGGINEKLFF
D: .; J: TRBJ1-2; V: TRBV2; CDR3: CASKETGHNGYTF
D: .; J: TRBJ2-5; V: TRBV5-6; CDR3: CASFGSGETQYF
D: TRBD2; J: TRBJ2-5; V: TRBV5-8; CDR3: CASRGLAYQETQYF
D: .; J: TRBJ1-5; V: TRBV2; CDR3: CASSLFQLGRNQPQHF
D: TRBD2; J: TRBJ2-1; V: TRBV5-1; CDR3: CASSPGLAGPIYNEQFF
D: .; J: TRBJ1-4; V: TRBV27; CDR3: CASSLGRGTEKLFF
D: .; J: TRBJ1-5; V: TRBV18; CDR3: CASSPFGTNQPQHF
D: .; J: TRBJ1-6; V: TRBV7-8; CDR3: CASSLAYSPLHF
D: TRBD1; J: TRBJ1-6; V: TRBV19; CDR3: CASSLTGSGGSPLHF
D: TRBD2; J: TRBJ2-1; V: TRBV9; CDR3: CASSERTSGYNEQFF
D: TRBD1; J: TRBJ1-5; V: TRBV19; CDR3: CASSRTGVNQPQHF
D: TRBD1; J: TRBJ1-4; V: TRBV15; CDR3: CATSREQGVNEKLFF
D: .; J: TRBJ1-2; V: TRBV10-2; CDR3: CASSDTGGRFSRGYTF
D: .; J: TRBJ1-5; V: TRBV4-1; CDR3: CASSQDPAGKYQPQHF
D: .; J: TRBJ2-4; V: TRBV3-1/TRBV3-2; CDR3: CASSQGGLAKNIQYF
D: .; J: TRBJ2-1; V: TRBV11-2; CDR3: CASSLVLVLRPIRNEQFF
D: .; J: TRBJ2-1; V: TRBV28; CDR3: CASRPSPNNEQFF
D: TRBD1; J: TRBJ2-1; V: TRBV5-1; CDR3: CASSLQGASFDEQFF
D: TRBD1; J: TRBJ1-6; V: TRBV7-2; CDR3: CASSKQGADSPLHF
D: .; J: TRBJ2-7; V: TRBV6-2/TRBV6-3; CDR3: CASSYSIAAPWQYF
D: .; J: TRBJ1-2; V: TRBV14; CDR3: CASSFSGDGYTF
D: TRBD1; J: TRBJ2-7; V: TRBV10-3; CDR3: CAITRGGQGAGEQYF
D: TRBD2; J: TRBJ2-3; V: TRBV24-1; CDR3: CATSTGTSGRITDTQYF
D: TRBD1; J: TRBJ1-5; V: TRBV27; CDR3: CASRQGGQPQHF
D: TRBD1; J: TRBJ2-7; V: TRBV5-1; CDR3: CASSPGQGPAYEQYF
D: TRBD2; J: TRBJ2-3; V: TRBV5-4; CDR3: CASSLGGGVPDTQYF
D: .; J: TRBJ1-2; V: TRBV11-2; CDR3: CASSQSGYYGYTF
D: .; J: TRBJ1-1; V: TRBV6-2/TRBV6-3; CDR3: CASSSWTVPAEAFF
D: TRBD1; J: TRBJ2-5; V: TRBV6-5; CDR3: CASLRTGGAETQYF
D: TRBD1; J: TRBJ1-2; V: TRBV5-4; CDR3: CASSTGQGLSRGGYTF
D: .; J: TRBJ2-7; V: TRBV6-5; CDR3: CASSYSHRSSYEQYF
D: TRBD2; J: TRBJ2-1; V: TRBV2; CDR3: CASSLNGLAAYNEQFF
D: .; J: TRBJ1-3; V: TRBV9; CDR3: CASSARAPPGNTIYF
D: TRBD1; J: TRBJ1-3; V: TRBV9; CDR3: CASSVGDSSSGNTIYF
D: TRBD2; J: TRBJ2-7; V: TRBV18; CDR3: CASSPGAGGEQYF
D: .; J: TRBJ1-5; V: TRBV2; CDR3: CASSEQAGNQPQHF